This T cell receptor (beta chain) originates from a study of T cells in Graves' hyperthyroidism and ophthalmopathy. This clonotype was counted at least ten times. Regions amplified from RNA transcripts were the TCR beta CDR3 regions. The primer set for the first-round RT-PCR of the TCR CDR3 was HTBI. TCRdb called the multiplex PCR reads again in MiXCR, with one record for every CDR3 protein. The sample lists more than 350,000 distinct CDR3 sequences; roughly 15% were seen once. CDR1 is DFQATT, CDR2 SNEGSKA, per germline (reference sequence). Trimming pared 5 bases from V and 10 bases from J, leaving 15 bases between. The CDR3 contains 11 residues.

This sequence was found in a woman aged 55-75 years with Graves' ophthalmopathy. Sample: blood. The J gene is TRBJ2-7, the V gene TRBV20-1; no clear D gene. The chain's CDR3 is CSAEVLSEQYF. CDR3 in DNA: TGCAGTGCTGAGGTCTTATCCGAACAGTACTTC.